This T cell receptor (beta chain) was sequenced during a study of blood T cell repertoires in COVID-19. Overall study context: Samples of COVID-19 (acute and convalescent) were obtained from the United States, Italy and Spain. PBMCs, B-cell-depleted T cells, or T cells were the source of the cDNA or gDNA that made up the material.

As originally analysed: The authors estimated nucleated cell counts from reference gene primer amplification. Profiling relied on immunoSEQ multiplex PCR, and the TCRdb table lists in-frame clones only, not all of them. V and J calls and clone size follow that table, whereas D and trimming were derived from the DNA. The sample has tens of thousands of clones; 80% to 90% are singletons. J gave up 0 bases and V 4 bases, and 3 bases lay outside the gene matches. CDR1 and CDR2 (germline): SGDLS, YYNGEE. The CDR3 is 15 residues long. The sequence derives from a man aged 50 or older with acute or convalescent COVID-19. The sequenced sample consisted of peripheral blood. The chain couples TRBV9 to TRBJ2-3, with 9 bases fitting TRBD1. The CDR3 protein is CASSFGQGSTDTQYF. In DNA, the CDR3 is TGTGCCAGCAGCTTCGGACAGGGGAGCACAGATACGCAGTATTTT.